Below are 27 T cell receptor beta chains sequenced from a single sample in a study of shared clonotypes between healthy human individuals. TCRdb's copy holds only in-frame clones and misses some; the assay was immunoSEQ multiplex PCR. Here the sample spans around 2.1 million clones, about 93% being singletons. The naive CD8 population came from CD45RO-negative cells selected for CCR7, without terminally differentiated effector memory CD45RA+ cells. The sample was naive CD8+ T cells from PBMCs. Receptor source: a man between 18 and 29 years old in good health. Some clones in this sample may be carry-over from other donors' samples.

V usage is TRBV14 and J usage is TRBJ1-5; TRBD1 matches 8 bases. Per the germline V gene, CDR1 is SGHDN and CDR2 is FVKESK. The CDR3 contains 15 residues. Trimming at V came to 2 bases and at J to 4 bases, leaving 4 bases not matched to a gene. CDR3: CASSQLTGVNQPQHF. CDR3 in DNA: TGTGCCAGCAGCCAACTGACAGGGGTAAATCAGCCCCAGCATTTT. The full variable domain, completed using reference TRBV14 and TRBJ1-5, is EAGVTQFPSHSVIEKGQTVTLRCDPISGHDNLYWYRRVMGKEIKFLLHFVKESKQDESGMPNNRFLAERTGGTYSTLKVQPAELEDSGVYFCASSQLTGVNQPQHFGDGTRLSIL.

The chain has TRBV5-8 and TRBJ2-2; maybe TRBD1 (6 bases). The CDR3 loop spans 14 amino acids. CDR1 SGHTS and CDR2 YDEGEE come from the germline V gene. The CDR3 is CAPAGAVLVGELFF. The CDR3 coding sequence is TGTGCTCCCGCAGGGGCGGTGTTAGTCGGGGAGCTGTTTTTT.

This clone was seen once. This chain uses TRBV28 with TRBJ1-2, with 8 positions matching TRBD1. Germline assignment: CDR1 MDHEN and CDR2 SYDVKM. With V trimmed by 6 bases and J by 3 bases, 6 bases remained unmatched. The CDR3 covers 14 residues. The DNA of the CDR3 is TGTGCCAGCAGACCAGGGGGCGAGGACTATGGCTACACCTTC. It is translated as CASRPGGEDYGYTF.

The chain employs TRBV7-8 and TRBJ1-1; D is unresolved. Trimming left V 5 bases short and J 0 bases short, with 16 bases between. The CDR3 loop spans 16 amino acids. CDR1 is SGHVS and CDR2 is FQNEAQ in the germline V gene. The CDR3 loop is CASSESPGSLNTEAFF. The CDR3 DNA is TGTGCCAGCAGCGAATCCCCCGGGAGTTTGAACACTGAAGCTTTCTTT.

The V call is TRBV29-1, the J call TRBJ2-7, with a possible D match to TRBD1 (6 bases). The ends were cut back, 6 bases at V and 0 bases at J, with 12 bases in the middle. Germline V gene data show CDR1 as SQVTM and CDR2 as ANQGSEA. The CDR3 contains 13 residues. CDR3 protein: CSVMQGNSYEQYF. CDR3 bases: TGCAGCGTCATGCAGGGGAACTCCTACGAGCAGTACTTC.

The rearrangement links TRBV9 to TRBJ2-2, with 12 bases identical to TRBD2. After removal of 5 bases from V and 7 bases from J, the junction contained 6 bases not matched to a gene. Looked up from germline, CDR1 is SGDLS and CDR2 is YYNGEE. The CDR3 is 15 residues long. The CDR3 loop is CASRETSGRGGELFF. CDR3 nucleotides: TGTGCCAGCAGGGAGACTAGCGGGAGAGGCGGGGAGCTGTTTTTT. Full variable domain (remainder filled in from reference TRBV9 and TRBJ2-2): DSGVTQTPKHLITATGQRVTLRCSPRSGDLSVYWYQQSLDQGLQFLIQYYNGEERAKGNILERFSAQQFPDLHSELNLSSLELGDSALYFCASRETSGRGGELFFGEGSRLTVL.

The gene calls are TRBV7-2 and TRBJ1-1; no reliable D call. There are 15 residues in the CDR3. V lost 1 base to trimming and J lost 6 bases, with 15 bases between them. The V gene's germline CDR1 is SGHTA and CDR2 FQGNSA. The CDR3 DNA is TGTGCCAGCAGCTTAGGGGGTGGAGGTGGGTCTGAAGCTTTCTTT. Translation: CASSLGGGGGSEAFF. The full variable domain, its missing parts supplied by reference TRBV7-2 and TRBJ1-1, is GAGVSQSPSNKVTEKGKDVELRCDPISGHTALYWYRQSLGQGLEFLIYFQGNSAPDKSGLPSDRFSAERTGGSVSTLTIQRTQQEDSAVYLCASSLGGGGGSEAFFGQGTRLTVV.

The CDR3 bases are TGTGCCAGCAGCGTAGGGTCAGCCCGCCAGGAGACCCAGTACTTC. This translates into CASSVGSARQETQYF. The chain uses TRBV9 and TRBJ2-5; unclear D gene. The V gene lost 0 bases and the J gene lost 5 bases, with 14 bases spanning the gap. The germline V gene has CDR1 SGDLS and CDR2 YYNGEE. The CDR3 spans 15 residues.

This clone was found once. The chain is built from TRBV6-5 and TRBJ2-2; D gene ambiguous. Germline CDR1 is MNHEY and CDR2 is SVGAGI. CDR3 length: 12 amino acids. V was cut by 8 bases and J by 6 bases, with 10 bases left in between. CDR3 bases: TGTGCCAGCTCCCAACGGTCCGGGGAGCTGTTTTTT. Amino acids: CASSQRSGELFF.

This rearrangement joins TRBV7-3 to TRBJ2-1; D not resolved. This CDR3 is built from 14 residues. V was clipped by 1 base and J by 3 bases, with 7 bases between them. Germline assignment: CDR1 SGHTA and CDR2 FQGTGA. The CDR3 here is CASSLSYSYNEQFF. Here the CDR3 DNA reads TGTGCCAGCAGCTTAAGTTACAGCTACAATGAGCAGTTCTTC. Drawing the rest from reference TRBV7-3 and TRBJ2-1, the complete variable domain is GAGVSQTPSNKVTEKGKYVELRCDPISGHTALYWYRQSLGQGPEFLIYFQGTGAADDSGLPNDRFFAVRPEGSVSTLKIQRTERGDSAVYLCASSLSYSYNEQFFGPGTRLTVL.

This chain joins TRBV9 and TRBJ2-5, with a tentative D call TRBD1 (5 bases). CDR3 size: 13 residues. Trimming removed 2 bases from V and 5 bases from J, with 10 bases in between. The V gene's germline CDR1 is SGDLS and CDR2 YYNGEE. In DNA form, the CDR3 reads TGTGCCAGCAGCGTCTGGGGCTCGGAGACCCAGTACTTC. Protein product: CASSVWGSETQYF. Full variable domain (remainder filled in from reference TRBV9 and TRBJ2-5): DSGVTQTPKHLITATGQRVTLRCSPRSGDLSVYWYQQSLDQGLQFLIQYYNGEERAKGNILERFSAQQFPDLHSELNLSSLELGDSALYFCASSVWGSETQYFGPGTRLLVL.

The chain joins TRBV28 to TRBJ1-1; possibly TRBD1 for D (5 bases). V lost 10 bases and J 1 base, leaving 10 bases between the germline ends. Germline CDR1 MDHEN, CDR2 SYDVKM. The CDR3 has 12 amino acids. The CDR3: CATTRGNTEAFF. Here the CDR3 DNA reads TGTGCCACGACAAGGGGGAACACTGAAGCTTTCTTT.

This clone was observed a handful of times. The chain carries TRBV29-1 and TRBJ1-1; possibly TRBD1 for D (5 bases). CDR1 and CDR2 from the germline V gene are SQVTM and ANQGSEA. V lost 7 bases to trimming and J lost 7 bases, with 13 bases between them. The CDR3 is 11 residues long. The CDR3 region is CSALWGNEAFF. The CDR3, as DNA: TGCAGCGCCCTGTGGGGGAATGAAGCTTTCTTT.

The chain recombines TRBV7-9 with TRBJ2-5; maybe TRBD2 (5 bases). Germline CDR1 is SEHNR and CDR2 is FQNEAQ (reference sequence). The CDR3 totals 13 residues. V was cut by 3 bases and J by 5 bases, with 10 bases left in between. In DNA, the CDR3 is TGTGCCAGCAGCTTTCGAGAGGGTGAGACCCAGTACTTC. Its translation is CASSFREGETQYF.

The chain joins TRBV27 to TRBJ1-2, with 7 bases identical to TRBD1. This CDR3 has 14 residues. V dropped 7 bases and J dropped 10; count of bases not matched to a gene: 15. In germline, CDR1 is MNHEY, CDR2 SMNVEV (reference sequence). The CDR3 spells CASKIWDSGDLYTF. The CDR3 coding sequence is TGTGCCAGCAAAATATGGGACAGCGGAGACCTCTACACCTTC.

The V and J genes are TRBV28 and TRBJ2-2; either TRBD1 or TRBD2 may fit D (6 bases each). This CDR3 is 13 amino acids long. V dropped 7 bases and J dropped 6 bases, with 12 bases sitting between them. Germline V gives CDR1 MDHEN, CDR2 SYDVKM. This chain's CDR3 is CASTKGGPGELFF. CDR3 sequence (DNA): TGTGCCAGCACGAAGGGGGGTCCCGGGGAGCTGTTTTTT.

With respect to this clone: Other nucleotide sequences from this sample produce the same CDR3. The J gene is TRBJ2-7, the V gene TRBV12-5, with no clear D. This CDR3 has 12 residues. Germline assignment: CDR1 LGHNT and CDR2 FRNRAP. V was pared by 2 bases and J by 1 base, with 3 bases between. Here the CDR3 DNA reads TGTGCTAGTGGTTTGAATTCCTACGAGCAGTACTTC. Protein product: CASGLNSYEQYF.

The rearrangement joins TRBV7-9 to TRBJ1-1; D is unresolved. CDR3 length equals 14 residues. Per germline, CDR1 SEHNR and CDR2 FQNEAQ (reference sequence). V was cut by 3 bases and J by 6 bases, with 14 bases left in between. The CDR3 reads CASSFGGDWAEAFF. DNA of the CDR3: TGTGCCAGCAGCTTCGGCGGTGATTGGGCTGAAGCTTTCTTT. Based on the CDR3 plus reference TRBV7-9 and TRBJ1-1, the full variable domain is DTGVSQNPRHKITKRGQNVTFRCDPISEHNRLYWYRQTLGQGPEFLTYFQNEAQLEKSRLLSDRFSAERPKGSFSTLEIQRTEQGDSAMYLCASSFGGDWAEAFFGQGTRLTVV.

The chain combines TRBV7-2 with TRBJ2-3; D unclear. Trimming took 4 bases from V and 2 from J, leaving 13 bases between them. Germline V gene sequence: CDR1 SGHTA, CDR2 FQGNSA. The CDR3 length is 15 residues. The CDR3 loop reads CASSSPEVHTDTQYF. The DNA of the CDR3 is TGTGCCAGCAGCTCCCCTGAGGTCCACACAGATACGCAGTATTTT.

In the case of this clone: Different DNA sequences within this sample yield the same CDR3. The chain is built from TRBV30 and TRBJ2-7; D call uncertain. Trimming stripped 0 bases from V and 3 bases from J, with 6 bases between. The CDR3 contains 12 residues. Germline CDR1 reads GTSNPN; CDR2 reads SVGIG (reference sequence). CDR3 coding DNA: TGTGCCTGGAGTGTTCTCGGCTACGAGCAGTACTTC. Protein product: CAWSVLGYEQYF.

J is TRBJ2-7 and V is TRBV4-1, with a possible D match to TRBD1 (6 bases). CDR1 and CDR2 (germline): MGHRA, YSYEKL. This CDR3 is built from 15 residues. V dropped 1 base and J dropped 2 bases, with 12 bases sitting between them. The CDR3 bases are TGCGCCAGCAGCCAAGCCGGGGACAACACCTACGAGCAGTACTTC. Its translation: CASSQAGDNTYEQYF.

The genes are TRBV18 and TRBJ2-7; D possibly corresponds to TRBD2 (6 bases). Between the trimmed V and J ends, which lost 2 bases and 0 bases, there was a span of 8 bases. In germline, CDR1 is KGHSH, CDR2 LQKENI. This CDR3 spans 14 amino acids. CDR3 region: CASSPGGLSYEQYF. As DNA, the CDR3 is TGTGCCAGCTCACCAGGGGGACTCTCCTACGAGCAGTACTTC.

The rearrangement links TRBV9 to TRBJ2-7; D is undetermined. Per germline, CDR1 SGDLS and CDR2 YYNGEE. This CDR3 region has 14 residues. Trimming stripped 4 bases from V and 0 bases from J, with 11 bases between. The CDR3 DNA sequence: TGTGCCAGCAGCCCCTCGCGGAGCTCCTACGAGCAGTACTTC. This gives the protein CASSPSRSSYEQYF.

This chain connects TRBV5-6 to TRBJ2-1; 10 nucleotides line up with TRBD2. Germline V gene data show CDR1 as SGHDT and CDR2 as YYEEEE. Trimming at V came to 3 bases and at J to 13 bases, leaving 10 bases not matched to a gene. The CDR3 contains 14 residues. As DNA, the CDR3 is TGTGCCAGCAGCTCCTGGGCTAGCGGGAGCGTTCAGTTCTTC. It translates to CASSSWASGSVQFF.

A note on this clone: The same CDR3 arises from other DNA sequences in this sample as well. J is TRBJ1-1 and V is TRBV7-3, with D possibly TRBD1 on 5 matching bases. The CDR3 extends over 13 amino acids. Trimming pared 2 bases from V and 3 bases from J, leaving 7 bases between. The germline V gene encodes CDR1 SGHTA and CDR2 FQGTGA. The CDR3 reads CASSLLGDTEAFF. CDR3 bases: TGTGCCAGCAGCTTATTGGGGGACACTGAAGCTTTCTTT.

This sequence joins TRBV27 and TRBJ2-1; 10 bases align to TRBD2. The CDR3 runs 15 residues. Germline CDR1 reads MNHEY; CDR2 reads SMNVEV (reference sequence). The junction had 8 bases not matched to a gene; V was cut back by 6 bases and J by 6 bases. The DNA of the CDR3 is TGTGCCAGCAGAACTCTAGCGGGAGATCCCAATGAGCAGTTCTTC. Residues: CASRTLAGDPNEQFF.

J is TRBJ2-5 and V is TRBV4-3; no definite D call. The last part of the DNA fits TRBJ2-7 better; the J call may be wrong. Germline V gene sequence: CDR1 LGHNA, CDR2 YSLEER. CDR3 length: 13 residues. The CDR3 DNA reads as TGCGCCAGCAGCCAAATCCTACACTACGAGCAGTACTTC. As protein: CASSQILHYEQYF.